Listed below are T cell receptor beta chains from one sample, sequenced in a study of CD8 T cells in ankylosing spondylitis. TCRdb used MiXCR to reprocess the 5' RACE reads, holding one entry per CDR3 protein. The sample includes under 200,000 distinct CDR3 sequences, just over 9.5% of them seen just once. The sample taken for sequencing was blood, either unsorted or a sorted T cell fraction (not recorded which). The receptors come from a female donor with ankylosing spondylitis or in good health (not recorded which). Each CDR3 is given with its conserved first and last residue. The D gene is left open where the match is weak. Clone sizes are given selectively: once, few, many, or a class where the clone is expanded.

j_gene,d_gene,v_gene,abundance,CDR3aa,CDR3nt
TRBJ1-5,NA,TRBV20-1,NA,CSARKEGWGNQPQHF,TGCAGTGCTAGAAAGGAAGGGTGGGGCAATCAGCCCCAGCATTTT
TRBJ2-1,NA,TRBV20-1,NA,CCFWGTASGVTYNEQFF,TGCTGCTTCTGGGGCACCGCCTCGGGAGTAACATACAATGAGCAGTTCTTC
TRBJ2-7,NA,TRBV7-9,few,CASSPTGYSYEQYF,TGTGCCAGCAGCCCGACGGGGTACTCCTACGAGCAGTACTTC
TRBJ1-5,NA,TRBV6-1,few,CASILDISNQPQHF,TGTGCCAGCATCCTCGATATAAGCAATCAGCCCCAGCATTTT
TRBJ2-3,TRBD2,TRBV20-1,NA,CSASEAGETGDTQYF,TGCAGTGCTAGCGAAGCGGGAGAGACCGGAGATACGCAGTATTTT
TRBJ2-1,NA,TRBV9,many,CASTLSGVAYNEQFF,TGTGCCAGCACGCTGTCTGGGGTCGCCTACAATGAGCAGTTCTTC
TRBJ2-5,NA,TRBV19,few,CAILRPGHYYF,TGTGCCATCCTCCGCCCGGGACATTATTACTTC
TRBJ2-3,NA,TRBV28,NA,CASRNRADSTDTQYF,TGTGCCAGCAGAAACAGGGCGGATTCAACAGATACGCAGTATTTT
TRBJ2-5,TRBD2,TRBV28,NA,CASSWNHRLAGEGETQYF,TGTGCCAGCAGTTGGAACCACCGACTAGCGGGGGAAGGGGAGACCCAGTACTTC
TRBJ2-4,TRBD2,TRBV14,NA,CASSQGLAGTKNIQYF,TGTGCCAGCAGCCAAGGACTAGCGGGAACCAAAAACATTCAGTACTTC
TRBJ2-2,NA,TRBV27,NA,CTSSPRTLNTGELFF,TGCACCAGCAGTCCAAGGACTCTGAACACCGGGGAGCTGTTTTTT
TRBJ2-4,TRBD1,TRBV27,NA,CASRPYSPTGMMVKNIQYF,TGTGCCAGCAGGCCCTACTCTCCGACAGGGATGATGGTCAAAAACATTCAGTACTTC
TRBJ2-1,NA,TRBV2,few,CASSDRVSTYNEQFF,TGTGCCAGCAGTGACCGAGTTTCGACCTACAATGAGCAGTTCTTC
TRBJ2-2,TRBD2,TRBV2,many,CASSSGTNTGELFF,TGTGCCAGTAGTAGCGGGACGAACACCGGGGAGCTGTTTTTT
TRBJ2-3,NA,TRBV20-1,many,CSGGPPAADTQYF,TGCAGTGGAGGACCCCCCGCCGCAGATACGCAGTATTTT
TRBJ2-1,TRBD2,TRBV27,few,CASTSGSLYNEQFF,TGTGCCAGCACTAGCGGGAGTCTCTACAATGAGCAGTTCTTC
TRBJ2-3,TRBD2,TRBV7-9,NA,CASSQNLAGVDQDTQYF,TGTGCCAGCAGCCAAAACCTAGCGGGAGTGGATCAAGATACGCAGTATTTT
TRBJ2-3,TRBD1,TRBV12-3/TRBV12-4,many,CASRGQVDTQYF,TGTGCCAGCAGGGGACAGGTCGATACGCAGTATTTT
TRBJ1-2,NA,TRBV25-1,NA,CATRGGVNYGYTF,TGTGCCACCCGAGGGGGAGTTAACTATGGCTACACCTTC
TRBJ2-3,NA,TRBV25-1,NA,CASTLSDQRGDTQYF,TGTGCCAGCACCCTGTCGGACCAGCGCGGAGATACGCAGTATTTT
TRBJ2-1,TRBD1,TRBV27,NA,CAIWTGGYNEQFF,TGTGCCATATGGACAGGGGGCTACAATGAGCAGTTCTTC
TRBJ2-1,TRBD2,TRBV4-3,many,CASSQGRKLAPYNEQFF,TGCGCCAGCAGCCAAGGGAGAAAACTAGCGCCCTACAATGAGCAGTTCTTC
TRBJ2-7,TRBD2,TRBV20-1,NA,CSAIVASGLYEQYF,TGCAGTGCCATAGTGGCTAGCGGACTCTACGAGCAGTACTTC
TRBJ2-7,NA,TRBV7-9,few,CASNTGQGYEQYF,TGTGCCAGCAACACCGGCCAGGGCTACGAGCAGTACTTC
TRBJ2-2,NA,TRBV6-1,few,CATESRGYNTGELFF,TGTGCCACAGAAAGCCGGGGATACAACACCGGGGAGCTGTTTTTT
TRBJ2-7,TRBD1,TRBV4-3,few,CASSQEGTATYEQYF,TGCGCCAGCAGCCAAGAGGGGACAGCGACCTACGAGCAGTACTTC
TRBJ2-5,TRBD1,TRBV9,many,CASSQGADRGETQYF,TGTGCCAGCAGCCAGGGGGCAGACAGGGGAGAGACCCAGTACTTC
TRBJ1-4,NA,TRBV20-1,once,CSARWSLYEKLFF,TGCAGTGCTAGATGGAGTTTGTATGAAAAACTGTTTTTT
TRBJ2-1,NA,TRBV12-3/TRBV12-4,many,CASSFGLAEQFF,TGTGCCAGCAGTTTTGGCCTCGCTGAGCAGTTCTTC
TRBJ1-6,NA,TRBV4-3,few,CASSQTFQDRRSPLHF,TGCGCCAGCAGCCAAACGTTTCAGGACAGAAGATCACCCCTCCACTTT
TRBJ2-7,NA,TRBV7-9,NA,CASSLYYHREQYF,TGTGCCAGCAGCTTATATTACCATCGCGAGCAGTACTTC